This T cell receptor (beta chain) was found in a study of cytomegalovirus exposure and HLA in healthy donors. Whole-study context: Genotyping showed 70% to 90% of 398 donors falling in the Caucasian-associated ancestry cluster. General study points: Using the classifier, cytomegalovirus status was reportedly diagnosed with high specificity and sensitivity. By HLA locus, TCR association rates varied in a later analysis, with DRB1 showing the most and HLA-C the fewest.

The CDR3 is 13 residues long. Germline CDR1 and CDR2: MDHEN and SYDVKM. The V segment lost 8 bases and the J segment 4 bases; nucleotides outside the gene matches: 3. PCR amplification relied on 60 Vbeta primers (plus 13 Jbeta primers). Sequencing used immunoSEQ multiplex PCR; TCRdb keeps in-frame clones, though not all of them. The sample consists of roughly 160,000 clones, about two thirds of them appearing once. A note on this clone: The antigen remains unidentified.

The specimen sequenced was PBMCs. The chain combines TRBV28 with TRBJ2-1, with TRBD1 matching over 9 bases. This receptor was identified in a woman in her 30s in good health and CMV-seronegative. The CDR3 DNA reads TGTGCCAGCCGGGACAGGGTGTACAATGAGCAGTTCTTC. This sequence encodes CASRDRVYNEQFF.